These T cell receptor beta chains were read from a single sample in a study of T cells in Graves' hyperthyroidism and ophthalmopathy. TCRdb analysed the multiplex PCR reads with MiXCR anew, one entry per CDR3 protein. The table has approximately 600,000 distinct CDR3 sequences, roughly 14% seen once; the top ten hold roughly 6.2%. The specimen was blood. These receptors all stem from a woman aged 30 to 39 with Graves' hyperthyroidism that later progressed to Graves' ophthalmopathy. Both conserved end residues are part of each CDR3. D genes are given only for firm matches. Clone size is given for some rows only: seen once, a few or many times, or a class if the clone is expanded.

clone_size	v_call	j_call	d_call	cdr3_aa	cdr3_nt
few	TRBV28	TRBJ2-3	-	CASSLVSDNTDTQYF	TGTGCCAGCAGTTTGGTCTCCGACAACACAGATACGCAGTATTTT
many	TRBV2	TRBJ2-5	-	CASSDGSSADPHGETQYF	TGTGCCAGCAGTGATGGGAGTTCGGCGGACCCCCACGGGGAGACCCAGTACTTC
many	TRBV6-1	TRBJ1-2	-	CASSSGQFANYGYTF	TGTGCCAGCAGCTCTGGACAGTTTGCAAACTATGGCTACACCTTC
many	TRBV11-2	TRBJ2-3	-	CASSPGTPPDTQYF	TGTGCCAGCAGCCCGGGGACTCCGCCGGATACGCAGTATTTT
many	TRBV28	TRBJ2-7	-	CASSRGESTYEQYF	TGTGCCAGCAGTAGGGGTGAGAGCACCTACGAGCAGTACTTC
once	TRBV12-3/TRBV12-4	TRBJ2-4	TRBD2	CASSGLAGVSNIQYF	TGTGCCAGCAGCGGACTAGCGGGAGTAAGCAACATTCAGTACTTC
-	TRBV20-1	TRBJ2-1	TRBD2	CSARVSAGGGNEQFF	TGCAGTGCTAGGGTATCAGCGGGAGGAGGCAATGAGCAGTTCTTC
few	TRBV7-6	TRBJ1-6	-	CASSWETNSPLHF	TGTGCCAGCAGCTGGGAGACGAATTCACCCCTCCACTTT
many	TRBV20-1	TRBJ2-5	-	CSARDWQGSQETQYF	TGCAGTGCTAGAGATTGGCAGGGGAGCCAAGAGACCCAGTACTTC
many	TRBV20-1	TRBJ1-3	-	CSAPWDEFGNTIYF	TGCAGTGCTCCCTGGGACGAATTTGGAAACACCATATATTTT